These 5 T cell receptor beta chains were sequenced from one sample in a study of molecular identifiers for immune sequencing clone quantification. Each CDR3 protein is one row after TCRdb ran MiXCR on the PCR reads. The sample consists of roughly 12,000 distinct CDR3 sequences, approximately 15% of them appearing once. Source material: naive CD8+ T cells from blood, with Jurkat cell RNA spiked in. Stated subset: FACS-sorted CD8+CD4-CCR7+CD45RA+ naive T cells. The origin of the receptors is a human donor in good health. Some libraries in this study had Jurkat cell RNA spiked in.

Judged by abundance, this clonotype is medium-sized. CDR3 protein: CASSYASGKQETQYF. CDR3 DNA: TGTGCCAGCAGTTACGCTAGCGGGAAACAAGAGACCCAGTACTTC. The chain has TRBV6-2 or TRBV6-3 and TRBJ2-5; 9 bases fit TRBD2. J was trimmed by 2 bases and V by 2 bases; bases with no gene match: 3. Germline V gene data show CDR1 as MNHEY and CDR2 as SVGEGT. The CDR3 covers 15 residues.

This rearrangement joins TRBV11-3 to TRBJ2-5; 8 bases match TRBD2. This CDR3 comprises 17 residues. CDR1 is SGHNT and CDR2 is YENEEA in the germline V gene. After removal of 0 bases from V and 5 bases from J, the junction contained 11 bases not matched to a gene. The CDR3 spells CASSLELADFIGETQYF. DNA for the CDR3: TGTGCCAGCAGCTTAGAACTAGCGGACTTCATTGGGGAGACCCAGTACTTC.

This clonotype was detected many times. V usage is TRBV20-1 and J usage is TRBJ1-3; D is unclear. The CDR3 loop spans 13 amino acids. From germline, CDR1 is DFQATT and CDR2 SNEGSKA (reference sequence). Trimming shortened V by 6 bases and J by 0 bases, and 9 bases separated the two germline ends. This CDR3 reads CSAESYSGNTIYF. Written as DNA, the CDR3 is TGCAGTGCGGAGAGCTACTCTGGAAACACCATATATTTT.

This clonotype occurred many times. This likely comes from a read error, as the CDR3 has no conserved phenylalanine or tryptophan at its end. CDR3 DNA: TGCGCCAGCAGCCAAGGGTCTAAAAGGGAGCAGTACCTC. Amino acid sequence: CASSQGSKREQYL. The chain combines TRBV4-1 with TRBJ2-7, with unresolved D. Germline CDR1 is MGHRA and CDR2 is YSYEKL. The CDR3 is made up of 13 amino acids. With 1 base removed from V and 7 bases from J, the gap between germline ends came to 11 bases.

This clonotype has a count of ten or more. V gene TRBV9 combines with J gene TRBJ2-5; 7 bases map to TRBD1. This CDR3 is built from 15 residues. The germline gives CDR1 SGDLS, CDR2 YYNGEE. V was clipped by 4 bases and J by 5 bases; unmatched bases: 11. The CDR3 sequence is CASSTQGSILETQYF. CDR3 nucleotides: TGTGCCAGCAGCACACAGGGGTCGATCCTGGAGACCCAGTACTTC.